This T cell receptor beta chain was captured in a study of blood T cell repertoires in COVID-19. Study overall: PBMCs, B-cell-depleted T cells, or T cells provided the cDNA or gDNA that made up the material.

Residents of 20 to 25 US areas, aged about 18 to 89 years, made up the participants. This CDR3 is 14 amino acids long. V was cut by 2 bases and J by 4 bases, with 11 bases left in between. Germline V gene sequence: CDR1 MNHEY, CDR2 SMNVEV (reference sequence). In the original workflow: For nucleated cells, counts were estimated from reference gene primer amplification. Clones were sequenced by immunoSEQ multiplex PCR, and TCRdb holds only the in-frame ones, with some missing. D and trimming come from the DNA, and the V and J calls and clone size come from that table. This sample has fewer than 600,000 clones, with 88% found just once.

Input material: PBMCs or T cells enriched from blood (not recorded which). The source is a woman in her forties who had recovered from COVID-19. V and J are TRBV27 and TRBJ2-5, with D tentatively TRBD1 (6 bases). The CDR3 here is CASSLRPGVETQYF. DNA for the CDR3: TGTGCCAGCAGTTTACGGCCAGGGGTAGAGACCCAGTACTTC.